This passage covers 14 T cell receptor beta chains from one sample sequenced in a study of response to subunit inactivated influenza vaccine. TCRdb called the RT-PCR reads again in MiXCR, with one record for every CDR3 protein. The sample carries 450,000 to 550,000 distinct CDR3 sequences, 25% recorded once. The sample here was CD4+ T cells sorted from PBMCs, taken around 5 days after vaccination. The receptors here all came from a man over 45 who received an inactivated influenza vaccine.

The chain combines TRBV3-1 with TRBJ2-1; tentatively, D is TRBD2 (5 bases). CDR1 LGHDT and CDR2 YNNKEL come from the germline V gene (reference sequence). CDR3 length: 15 amino acids. Between the trimmed V and J ends, which lost 5 bases and 0 bases, there was a span of 11 bases. CDR3 nucleotides: TGTGCCAGCAGCGAAACGGGGAGCTCCTACAATGAGCAGTTCTTC. Translated, it gives CASSETGSSYNEQFF.

This chain links TRBV28 with TRBJ1-5; D uncertain. This CDR3 has 15 amino acids. Looked up from germline, CDR1 is MDHEN and CDR2 is SYDVKM. The germline V and J ends were trimmed by 5 bases and 5 bases, with 16 bases remaining between them. The DNA of the CDR3 is TGTGCCAGCAGTCCCACTCGGGGATCATATCAGCCCCAGCATTTT. It codes for CASSPTRGSYQPQHF. The variable domain in full, with the rest retrieved from reference TRBV28 and TRBJ1-5, is DVKVTQSSRYLVKRTGEKVFLECVQDMDHENMFWYRQDPGLGLRLIYFSYDVKMKEKGDIPEGYSVSREKKERFSLILESASTNQTSMYLCASSPTRGSYQPQHFGDGTRLSIL.

This clonotype turned up a few times. This chain joins TRBV4-2 and TRBJ2-1, with 14 bases lining up with TRBD2. Germline trimming cut 5 bases from V and 9 bases from J; bases unmatched to any gene: 12. Germline V gene sequence: CDR1 LGHNA, CDR2 YNFKEQ. CDR3 length: 17 amino acids. This CDR3 reads CASSNPPGLAGVTEQFF. The CDR3 DNA follows: TGTGCCAGCAGCAATCCACCGGGACTAGCGGGAGTGACTGAGCAGTTCTTC.

This clonotype showed up just a few times. V is TRBV9 and J is TRBJ2-4, with 9 positions matching TRBD2. With V trimmed by 0 bases and J by 2 bases, 3 bases remained unmatched. The CDR3 runs to 16 residues. The germline gives CDR1 SGDLS, CDR2 YYNGEE. The CDR3 region has the DNA TGTGCCAGCAGCGTAGAGGCGGGGGGGACCAAAAACATTCAGTACTTC. It translates to CASSVEAGGTKNIQYF.

The chain combines TRBV9 with TRBJ2-2; 9 bases match TRBD2. After removal of 4 bases from V and 4 bases from J, the junction contained 14 bases not matched to a gene. The CDR3 totals 18 residues. From germline, CDR1 is SGDLS and CDR2 YYNGEE. CDR3 protein: CASSKTLAGVSGTGELFF. Here the CDR3 DNA reads TGTGCCAGCAGCAAAACGTTAGCGGGGGTATCAGGCACCGGGGAGCTGTTTTTT.

As DNA, the CDR3 is TGTGCCAGCAGTTTGGCTCTAGCGGGGGTGTCTGAGCAGTTCTTC. The encoded protein is CASSLALAGVSEQFF. The chain is built from TRBV12-3 or TRBV12-4 and TRBJ2-1, with TRBD2 matching over 10 bases. The J segment lost 9 bases and the V segment lost 3 bases, leaving 8 bases of the junction unmatched. The CDR3 extends over 15 amino acids.

The V call is TRBV7-2, the J call TRBJ2-5; D ambiguous. This CDR3 has 14 amino acids. V dropped 1 base and J dropped 0 bases, with 6 bases sitting between them. Germline V gene sequence: CDR1 SGHTA, CDR2 FQGNSA. The CDR3 nucleotides read TGTGCCAGCAGCTTAGGCAGATACCAAGAGACCCAGTACTTC. Its translation is CASSLGRYQETQYF.

The V gene is TRBV5-1, the J gene TRBJ2-3; D gene unclear. The germline gives CDR1 SGHRS, CDR2 YFSETQ. This CDR3 has 15 residues. V was cut by 0 bases and J by 1 base, with 9 bases left in between. The CDR3 here is CASSLAGRGTDTQYF. DNA for the CDR3: TGCGCCAGCAGCTTGGCCGGAAGGGGCACAGATACGCAGTATTTT.

This clonotype was seen ten or more times. The chain has TRBV4-1 and TRBJ1-6, with 9 bases lining up with TRBD1. CDR3 length equals 15 residues. Trimming cost V 3 bases and J 7 bases; bases outside gene matches: 4. Per germline, CDR1 MGHRA and CDR2 YSYEKL. The CDR3 region is CASSHRDRENSPLHF. The CDR3 region has the DNA TGCGCCAGCAGCCACCGGGACAGGGAGAATTCACCCCTCCACTTT.

The V gene is TRBV5-4, the J gene TRBJ2-5; a weak D match, TRBD1 (6 bases). Trimming left V 5 bases short and J 1 base short, with 12 bases between. The CDR3 length is 14 residues. Germline V CDR1 and CDR2: SGHNT, YYREEE (reference sequence). The CDR3 region has the DNA TGTGCCAGCAGACGGTACAGGGCCCAAGAGACCCAGTACTTC. Translation: CASRRYRAQETQYF.

This clonotype has ten or more counts. The chain couples TRBV4-3 to TRBJ1-5; D not resolved. The CDR3 is made up of 16 amino acids. V was trimmed by 0 bases and J by 0 bases, leaving 9 bases between them. Per the germline V gene, CDR1 is LGHNA and CDR2 is YSLEER. CDR3 sequence reads: CASSQDRAVSNQPQHF. CDR3 DNA sequence: TGCGCCAGCAGCCAAGATCGGGCAGTTAGCAATCAGCCCCAGCATTTT.

The V gene is TRBV20-1, the J gene TRBJ2-7, with D perhaps TRBD1 (6 bases). Between the trimmed V and J ends, which lost 0 bases and 0 bases, there was a span of 15 bases. Germline V gives CDR1 DFQATT, CDR2 SNEGSKA (reference sequence). The CDR3 is 16 residues long. In DNA form, the CDR3 reads TGCAGTGCTAGAGATCCCGACAGGCTAGTCTCCTACGAGCAGTACTTC. Translating gives CSARDPDRLVSYEQYF.

Only a few counts were recorded for this clonotype. This rearrangement joins TRBV7-2 to TRBJ2-5, with 8 bases lining up with TRBD2. Unmatched junction bases numbered 10, after V lost 5 bases and J lost 2 bases. This CDR3 region has 16 residues. Per the germline V gene, CDR1 is SGHTA and CDR2 is FQGNSA. The CDR3 reads CASSRPPGGGQETQYF. Here the CDR3 DNA reads TGTGCCAGCAGCCGGCCCCCGGGAGGGGGACAAGAGACCCAGTACTTC. Full variable domain (rest looked up from reference TRBV7-2 and TRBJ2-5): GAGVSQSPSNKVTEKGKDVELRCDPISGHTALYWYRQSLGQGLEFLIYFQGNSAPDKSGLPSDRFSAERTGGSVSTLTIQRTQQEDSAVYLCASSRPPGGGQETQYFGPGTRLLVL.

This chain joins TRBV7-2 and TRBJ1-2; no reliable D call. Germline loops: CDR1 SGHTA, CDR2 FQGNSA. Trimming pared 2 bases from V and 2 bases from J, leaving 15 bases between. The CDR3 consists of 16 residues. This CDR3 reads CASSLFAGGRNYGYTF. The DNA for the CDR3 is TGTGCCAGCAGCTTATTCGCTGGAGGGCGGAACTATGGCTACACCTTC.